This T cell receptor beta chain was sequenced during a study of blood T cell repertoires in COVID-19. Study at large: The origin of the acute and convalescent COVID-19 samples was the United States, Italy and Spain. PBMCs, B-cell-depleted T cells, or T cells provided the cDNA or gDNA that made up the material.

As processed by the authors: Scientists estimated how many nucleated cells there were by amplifying reference gene primers. Clones were sequenced by immunoSEQ multiplex PCR, and TCRdb holds only the in-frame ones, with some missing. V and J calls and clone size follow that table, whereas D and trimming were derived from the DNA. The table shows over 110,000 clones, with 80% to 85% occurring only once. Participants were aged about 18 to 89 years from approximately 24 US areas. The receptor was isolated from a man aged 35-49 years with acute COVID-19. Sequencing input: PBMCs or T cells enriched from blood (not recorded which).

In DNA, the CDR3 is TGTGCCAGCCGCCCGGGGGGCGCGCGAAACACCATATATTTT. This gives the protein CASRPGGARNTIYF. V is TRBV7-9 and J is TRBJ1-3; perhaps TRBD1 as D (6 bases). Germline CDR1 is SEHNR and CDR2 is FQNEAQ (reference sequence). Between the trimmed V and J ends, which lost 8 bases and 5 bases, there was a span of 16 bases. The CDR3 has 14 amino acids. The full variable domain, rest sourced from reference TRBV7-9 and TRBJ1-3, is DTGVSQNPRHKITKRGQNVTFRCDPISEHNRLYWYRQTLGQGPEFLTYFQNEAQLEKSRLLSDRFSAERPKGSFSTLEIQRTEQGDSAMYLCASRPGGARNTIYFGEGSWLTVV.